Here is one T cell receptor (beta chain) with its context. Antigen specificity is unknown. The data belong to a study of T cell responses to AZD1222 COVID-19 vaccine. Study results and caveats: With dominance at 160-218 and 743-854, vaccine-associated CD4 TCRs spanned spike.

Trimming left V 3 bases short and J 5 bases short, with 14 bases between. The CDR3 is 15 residues long. The germline V gene encodes CDR1 LGHDT and CDR2 YNNKEL (reference sequence). Produced via immunoSEQ multiplex PCR; TCRdb's table is partial and in-frame only. Among 150,000 to 200,000 clones listed, 90% to 95% were seen once. The clonotype originates from an adult who received the MenACWY meningococcal vaccine as a control. The gene calls are TRBV3-1 (or the pseudogene TRBV3-2) and TRBJ2-1, with unresolved D. This specimen consisted of peripheral blood, obtained 28 days after the second dose of the MenACWY control vaccine. CDR3: CASSHPAGANNEQFF. Here the CDR3 DNA reads TGTGCCAGCAGCCACCCGGCCGGAGCTAACAATGAGCAGTTCTTC.